The 28 T cell receptor beta chains presented below share a single source sample, sequenced in a study of blood T cell repertoires in COVID-19 (dated by TCRdb to between 2020 and 2021). The library was produced with the immunoSEQ multiplex PCR assay. Not all clones reach the TCRdb copy of this immuneACCESS table, which keeps in-frame sequences only. Checked studies attribute under half of the gap to unresolved V genes and leave the rest unexplained. The sample table lists roughly 330,000 clones, approximately 87% of them with a count of one. The ten largest make up approximately 5.3% of the sample. The sequencing sample was made of PBMCs or T cells enriched from blood (not recorded which). These receptors were obtained from a woman between 25 and 40 years old who had recovered from COVID-19.

This clone was seen a single time. This chain connects TRBV4-1 to TRBJ1-4; TRBD1 aligns across 8 bases. Per the germline V gene, CDR1 is MGHRA and CDR2 is YSYEKL. V was clipped by 4 bases and J by 7 bases; unmatched bases: 14. The length of the CDR3 is 17 residues. CDR3 protein: CASSREGYRGKGEKLFF. Here the CDR3 DNA reads TGCGCCAGCAGCCGTGAAGGGTACAGGGGGAAGGGTGAAAAACTGTTTTTT.

The chain uses TRBV19 and TRBJ1-4; tentatively, D is TRBD1 (5 bases). Germline V gives CDR1 LNHDA, CDR2 SQIVND (reference sequence). Deletions cut 9 bases from V and 8 bases from J, with 19 bases between. This CDR3 has 14 amino acids. The CDR3 spells CARLGRGFKEKLFF. DNA for the CDR3: TGTGCCAGGCTAGGTCGGGGGTTTAAGGAAAAACTGTTTTTT. The full variable domain, with the rest looked up from reference TRBV19 and TRBJ1-4, is DGGITQSPKYLFRKEGQNVTLSCEQNLNHDAMYWYRQDPGQGLRLIYYSQIVNDFQKGDIAEGYSVSREKKESFPLTVTSAQKNPTAFYLCARLGRGFKEKLFFGSGTQLSVL.

The rearrangement links TRBV16 to TRBJ1-1; 7 nucleotides agree with TRBD1. Germline trimming cut 3 bases from V and 6 bases from J; bases unmatched to any gene: 10. The CDR3 extends over 15 amino acids. Germline CDR1 is KGHSY and CDR2 is FQNENV. CDR3 sequence: CASSHLSQGGSEAFF. The CDR3 DNA follows: TGTGCCAGCAGCCACCTCTCCCAGGGGGGATCTGAAGCTTTCTTT. The whole variable domain, filled in from reference TRBV16 and TRBJ1-1, reads GEEVAQTPKHLVRGEGQKAKLYCAPIKGHSYVFWYQQVLKNEFKFLISFQNENVFDETGMPKERFSAKCLPNSPCSLEIQATKLEDSAVYFCASSHLSQGGSEAFFGQGTRLTVV.

The chain is built from TRBV27 and TRBJ1-4, with D unresolved. V was clipped by 3 bases and J by 5 bases, with 7 bases between them. Germline V gene lookup returns CDR1 MNHEY and CDR2 SMNVEV (reference sequence). This CDR3 has 13 amino acids. The CDR3 protein is CASSLRRNEKLFF. The DNA of the CDR3 is TGTGCCAGCAGTTTGCGGAGAAATGAAAAACTGTTTTTT.

The chain couples TRBV5-1 to TRBJ2-7; 11 bases are shared with TRBD1. The V and J ends lost 2 bases and 0 bases, in that order; junction bases with no gene match: 7. CDR3 length: 17 residues. Germline V gives CDR1 SGHRS, CDR2 YFSETQ. CDR3 nucleotides: TGCGCCAGCAGCTTCGGACAGGGGGCTTTAAGCTCCTACGAGCAGTACTTC. Protein product: CASSFGQGALSSYEQYF.

The chain joins TRBV7-8 to TRBJ2-7; D may be TRBD2 (7 bases). The germline V and J ends were trimmed by 2 bases and 3 bases, with 32 bases remaining between them. Germline V CDR1 and CDR2: SGHVS, FQNEAQ. CDR3 length: 21 amino acids. CDR3 nucleotide sequence: TGTGCCAGCAGCTTAATCACCCCCCTTGGGGCGGGGGCCAGAGGGGTCTACGAGCAGTACTTC. It translates to CASSLITPLGAGARGVYEQYF.

The sample holds a few counts of this clone. V is TRBV5-8 and J is TRBJ1-6; 8 bases map to TRBD1. V trimming: 4 bases; J trimming: 6 bases; junction bases outside the gene matches: 6. The CDR3 runs 15 residues. Looked up from germline, CDR1 is SGHTS and CDR2 is YDEGEE. CDR3 sequence (DNA): TGTGCCAGCAGCCTCCCTCAGGGGGCTAATTCACCCCTCCACTTT. Residues: CASSLPQGANSPLHF.

V and J are TRBV6-2 or TRBV6-3 and TRBJ1-3; a weak D match, TRBD1 (6 bases). Per the germline V gene, CDR1 is MNHEY and CDR2 is SVGEGT. Trimming left V 0 bases short and J 1 base short, with 7 bases between. This CDR3 contains 15 residues. This CDR3 reads CASSYSGQSGNTIYF. CDR3 coding DNA: TGTGCCAGCAGTTACTCTGGACAGTCTGGAAACACCATATATTTT.

V usage is TRBV19 and J usage is TRBJ1-1, with TRBD1 matching 8 bases. Germline-derived CDR1 and CDR2 are LNHDA and SQIVND (reference sequence). Unmatched junction bases numbered 7, after V lost 6 bases and J lost 1 base. The CDR3 runs to 15 residues. CDR3 region: CASSRIGQGNTEAFF. In nucleotides, the CDR3 is TGTGCCAGTAGCAGAATCGGACAGGGGAACACTGAAGCTTTCTTT. Combining the CDR3 with reference TRBV19 and TRBJ1-1 gives the whole variable domain DGGITQSPKYLFRKEGQNVTLSCEQNLNHDAMYWYRQDPGQGLRLIYYSQIVNDFQKGDIAEGYSVSREKKESFPLTVTSAQKNPTAFYLCASSRIGQGNTEAFFGQGTRLTVV.

V is TRBV27 and J is TRBJ2-2; the match to TRBD2 covers 14 bases. CDR3 length equals 16 residues. Germline CDR1 reads MNHEY; CDR2 reads SMNVEV (reference sequence). J was trimmed by 8 bases and V by 3 bases; bases with no gene match: 5. This chain's CDR3 is CASSLRLAGGRGELFF. For the CDR3, the DNA is TGTGCCAGCAGTTTGAGACTAGCGGGGGGGCGAGGGGAGCTGTTTTTT.

The V call is TRBV27, the J call TRBJ2-3; D call uncertain. The CDR3 length is 13 residues. Germline V lookup: CDR1 MNHEY, CDR2 SMNVEV (reference sequence). V lost 11 bases to trimming and J lost 0 bases, with 12 bases between them. The CDR3 bases are TGTGCCGTAAAAGCCACTAGCACAGATACGCAGTATTTT. Translated, it gives CAVKATSTDTQYF.

This rearrangement joins TRBV19 to TRBJ1-1; 7 nucleotides line up with TRBD1. V gave up 3 bases and J gave up 11 bases; unmatched junction bases: 12. Germline assignment: CDR1 LNHDA and CDR2 SQIVND (reference sequence). CDR3 size: 14 residues. The DNA for the CDR3 is TGTGCCAGTAGTATCGCAAGGACAGGTGACTCGGCTTTCTTT. It encodes CASSIARTGDSAFF.

This chain's CDR3 is CAISESRVSYEQYF. Written as DNA, the CDR3 is TGTGCCATCAGTGAGTCCAGGGTCTCCTACGAGCAGTACTTC. This sequence joins TRBV10-3 and TRBJ2-7; D may be TRBD1 (5 bases). The CDR3 sequence is 14 residues long. Germline loops: CDR1 ENHRY, CDR2 SYGVKD. The ends were cut back, 0 bases at V and 0 bases at J, with 6 bases in the middle.

The chain is built from TRBV27 and TRBJ1-1; the D gene is possibly TRBD1 (6 bases). V was trimmed by 2 bases and J by 5 bases, leaving 18 bases between them. The germline gives CDR1 MNHEY, CDR2 SMNVEV (reference sequence). The CDR3 contains 16 residues. Here the CDR3 DNA reads TGTGCCAGCAGTTTAAGACAGTGGGGCAGGGGAACTGAAGCTTTCTTT. Protein: CASSLRQWGRGTEAFF.

The J gene is TRBJ2-1, the V gene TRBV6-5; TRBD2 matches 10 bases. The CDR3 is 12 residues long. Germline values: CDR1 MNHEY, CDR2 SVGAGI. Trimming cost V 4 bases and J 13 bases; bases outside gene matches: 4. CDR3: CASSSSGGAQFF. The CDR3 coding sequence is TGTGCCAGCAGTTCGAGCGGGGGGGCCCAGTTCTTC.

The rearrangement uses TRBV6-5 and TRBJ1-6; D is possibly TRBD1 (6 bases). The CDR3 runs 14 residues. Trimming took off 8 bases at V and 7 bases at J, with 15 bases between the two ends. The germline CDR1 and CDR2 sequences are MNHEY and SVGAGI. DNA of the CDR3: TGTGCCAGCGTATGGGGGCTTGAAAATTCACCCCTCCACTTT. Protein: CASVWGLENSPLHF.

The rearrangement joins TRBV2 to TRBJ2-5; 9 bases align to TRBD1. The CDR3 length is 14 residues. Germline-derived CDR1 and CDR2 are SNHLY and FYNNEI. The V and J ends lost 7 bases and 6 bases, in that order; junction bases with no gene match: 9. The CDR3 DNA reads TGTGCCAGCAATCCACAGGGGGCGCTCCAGACCCAGTACTTC. Translated, it gives CASNPQGALQTQYF.

The CDR3 DNA reads as TGTGCCAGCAGAGACGACGGGGGAGAAACTGAAGCTTTCTTT. As protein: CASRDDGGETEAFF. The chain is built from TRBV6-5 and TRBJ1-1; a possible D gene is TRBD1 (5 bases). CDR1 is MNHEY, CDR2 SVGAGI, per germline. With 6 bases removed from V and 5 bases from J, the gap between germline ends came to 16 bases. The CDR3 totals 14 residues.

The genes are TRBV18 and TRBJ1-5; D gene uncertain. CDR1 and CDR2 from the germline V gene are KGHSH and LQKENI. The length of the CDR3 is 13 residues. V was pared by 5 bases and J by 9 bases, with 14 bases between. CDR3 loop: CASSSEGGGPQHF. The CDR3 DNA reads TGTGCCAGCTCATCGGAAGGAGGTGGGCCCCAGCATTTT.

This rearrangement joins TRBV5-1 to TRBJ1-1; weak D call: TRBD1 (5 bases). The CDR3 length is 16 residues. CDR1 and CDR2 (germline): SGHRS, YFSETQ. V lost 4 bases and J lost 4, with 20 bases in between. CDR3 sequence (DNA): TGCGCCAGCAGCCTCTTAGTGGGCAGGAGGGGCACTGAAGCTTTCTTT. It specifies CASSLLVGRRGTEAFF.

The chain combines TRBV7-2 with TRBJ2-7; tentative D call: TRBD2 (6 bases). The CDR3 is 13 amino acids. V lost 5 bases and J 3 bases, leaving 11 bases between the germline ends. Germline V lookup: CDR1 SGHTA, CDR2 FQGNSA. The CDR3 DNA follows: TGTGCCAGCAGCCGGCCGACTAGCTACGAGCAGTACTTC. It translates to CASSRPTSYEQYF. The full variable domain, its missing parts supplied by reference TRBV7-2 and TRBJ2-7, is GAGVSQSPSNKVTEKGKDVELRCDPISGHTALYWYRQSLGQGLEFLIYFQGNSAPDKSGLPSDRFSAERTGGSVSTLTIQRTQQEDSAVYLCASSRPTSYEQYFGPGTRLTVT.

This chain uses TRBV4-3 with TRBJ2-1, with a tentative D call TRBD2 (6 bases). In germline, CDR1 is LGHNA, CDR2 YSLEER. This CDR3 has 17 amino acids. Trimming left V 2 bases short and J 0 bases short, with 14 bases between. The CDR3 coding sequence is TGCGCCAGCAGCCAACGGGGAGGCGGGCCCTCCTACAATGAGCAGTTCTTC. It encodes CASSQRGGGPSYNEQFF.

The V and J genes are TRBV12-3 or TRBV12-4 and TRBJ1-2, with D perhaps TRBD1 (5 bases). Trimming took off 5 bases at V and 4 bases at J, with 8 bases between the two ends. The CDR3 is 12 residues long. CDR3 sequence (DNA): TGTGCCAGCAGTCCAGGGATCTATGGCTACACCTTC. This gives the protein CASSPGIYGYTF.

J is TRBJ2-1 and V is TRBV20-1; TRBD2 agrees at 8 bases. Germline V gene data show CDR1 as DFQATT and CDR2 as SNEGSKA (reference sequence). With V trimmed by 3 bases and J by 0 bases, 10 bases remained unmatched. The CDR3 has 17 amino acids. CDR3 region: CSASVAGLLGSYNEQFF. The CDR3, as DNA: TGCAGTGCTAGTGTAGCGGGGCTTTTGGGCTCCTACAATGAGCAGTTCTTC.

The rearrangement uses TRBV5-4 and TRBJ2-2, with 9 bases fitting TRBD2. CDR1 SGHNT and CDR2 YYREEE come from the germline V gene (reference sequence). Trimming removed 4 bases from V and 6 bases from J; junction bases left unmatched: 13. The CDR3 extends over 17 amino acids. The CDR3, as DNA: TGTGCCAGCAGCACCGGACTAGCGCGTGGTAGACCCGGGGAGCTGTTTTTT. Its translation is CASSTGLARGRPGELFF. The whole variable domain, filled in from reference TRBV5-4 and TRBJ2-2, reads ETGVTQSPTHLIKTRGQQVTLRCSSQSGHNTVSWYQQALGQGPQFIFQYYREEENGRGNFPPRFSGLQFPNYSSELNVNALELDDSALYLCASSTGLARGRPGELFFGEGSRLTVL.

This clone was seen a few times. The chain couples TRBV4-2 to TRBJ2-7; possible D gene TRBD1, 6 bases. Trimming left V 4 bases short and J 2 bases short, with 21 bases between. This CDR3 contains 17 residues. Germline values: CDR1 LGHNA, CDR2 YNFKEQ. Here the CDR3 reads CASSRRTEPTLAYEQYF. As DNA, the CDR3 is TGTGCCAGCAGCCGGAGGACAGAACCCACCCTAGCCTACGAGCAGTACTTC.

The chain is built from TRBV4-1 and TRBJ2-7, with TRBD2 matching 7 bases. The CDR3 is made up of 14 amino acids. The germline V gene encodes CDR1 MGHRA and CDR2 YSYEKL. The V segment lost 1 base and the J segment 3 bases; nucleotides outside the gene matches: 3. The CDR3 DNA follows: TGCGCCAGCAGCCAAGCATGGGAGGGCTACGAGCAGTACTTC. Protein sequence: CASSQAWEGYEQYF.

The V and J genes are TRBV13 and TRBJ2-7, with D possibly matching TRBD2 (6 bases). V was pared by 1 base and J by 2 bases, with 30 bases between. Germline CDR1 reads PRHDT; CDR2 reads FYEKMQ (reference sequence). This CDR3 is built from 21 residues. This chain's CDR3 is CASSLARLALASVKVPYEQYF. The CDR3 DNA reads TGTGCCAGCAGCTTAGCACGCTTAGCCCTGGCTAGCGTAAAAGTCCCCTACGAGCAGTACTTC.